These T cell receptor beta chains were read from a single sample in a study of PD-1 blockade in mismatch repair-deficient tumors. Repertoires were generated with immunoSEQ multiplex PCR, while TCRdb's copy carries only in-frame clones and drops some. This table has around 49,000 clones, under 85% appearing once. The input for sequencing was PBMCs, taken before pembrolizumab treatment. Receptor source: an adult with mismatch repair-deficient cancer. Both conserved end residues are part of each CDR3. D genes are given only for firm matches.

CDR3 | J | D | V
CASSLERTPANEQYF | TRBJ2-7 | . | TRBV5-1
CASSSAGTADNEQFF | TRBJ2-1 | TRBD1 | TRBV5-4
CASSIDRGQVHGYTF | TRBJ1-2 | TRBD1 | TRBV19
CASSSGGAWQPQHF | TRBJ1-5 | . | TRBV27
CASSLREQQFF | TRBJ2-1 | . | TRBV5-1
CASSISLNNEQFF | TRBJ2-1 | . | TRBV11-2
CASSEGGAQHF | TRBJ1-5 | . | TRBV10-2
CASRRGGSYEQYF | TRBJ2-7 | . | TRBV14
CASSYGLNGYTF | TRBJ1-2 | . | TRBV11-2
CASSLRASGGWGSYEQYF | TRBJ2-7 | TRBD2 | TRBV5-4
CASSFWGGQETQYF | TRBJ2-5 | TRBD2 | TRBV27
CASSKTITTNEKLFF | TRBJ1-4 | . | TRBV6-5
CASSQVTATNEQFF | TRBJ2-1 | . | TRBV4-1
CASSRTGGTGELFF | TRBJ2-2 | TRBD1 | TRBV19
CASFGADTQYF | TRBJ2-3 | . | TRBV5-1
CASSYSGTDYEQYF | TRBJ2-7 | TRBD1 | TRBV6-5
CASSPWDNEQFF | TRBJ2-1 | . | TRBV7-9
CASSFSTSGMYEQYF | TRBJ2-7 | TRBD2 | TRBV5-5
CASSPGTAGGRSEQFF | TRBJ2-1 | TRBD2 | TRBV9
CASSRGQVSNQPQHF | TRBJ1-5 | TRBD1 | TRBV18
CASSADRDLNYGYTF | TRBJ1-2 | TRBD1 | TRBV10-1
CASSLIGGTAEGEQFF | TRBJ2-1 | TRBD2 | TRBV7-2
CASISGDGYNQPQHF | TRBJ1-5 | . | TRBV6-1
CASSEVLETQYF | TRBJ2-5 | . | TRBV10-2
CASSDPLVLEQFF | TRBJ2-1 | . | TRBV25-1
CASGTYEQYF | TRBJ2-7 | . | TRBV6-1
CASGTPPTNGQAFF | TRBJ1-1 | . | TRBV12-5
CASSIRTGRNIYF | TRBJ1-3 | TRBD1 | TRBV9
CASSAVGGQPQHF | TRBJ1-5 | . | TRBV6-1
CASSQDRSSPSTDTQYF | TRBJ2-3 | . | TRBV4-2
CASSVSSGRANEQFF | TRBJ2-1 | TRBD2 | TRBV9
CAWSSSGGELFF | TRBJ2-2 | TRBD2 | TRBV30
CASSLSVRVNEQYF | TRBJ2-7 | . | TRBV5-6
CSATHRTEAFF | TRBJ1-1 | . | TRBV20-1
CASSLALAGFDEQFF | TRBJ2-1 | TRBD2 | TRBV5-1
CASSFGQVVYGYTF | TRBJ1-2 | TRBD1 | TRBV13
CASSGDRGGNTIYF | TRBJ1-3 | TRBD1 | TRBV25-1
CASSYWRLAGYYEQYF | TRBJ2-7 | TRBD2 | TRBV6-5
CASSPSGTGGNQPQHF | TRBJ1-5 | TRBD1 | TRBV18
CASSEVDRGRIEAFF | TRBJ1-1 | TRBD1 | TRBV2
CASSLRLAGRGYNEQFF | TRBJ2-1 | TRBD2 | TRBV19
CATSRVGTGQQAVYNEQFF | TRBJ2-1 | . | TRBV15
CASSVVPNTEAFF | TRBJ1-1 | . | TRBV9
CASSITPVSGTDTQYF | TRBJ2-3 | . | TRBV19
CASSYSDRRGGYTF | TRBJ1-2 | TRBD1 | TRBV6-5
CASSLNRQGLGEQFF | TRBJ2-1 | TRBD1 | TRBV5-1
CASSLGLDRGRETQYF | TRBJ2-5 | TRBD1 | TRBV7-3
CASSSAARGTEAFF | TRBJ1-1 | . | TRBV7-9
CASSLDIGINQPQHF | TRBJ1-5 | . | TRBV11-2
CASSPPGAAGETQYF | TRBJ2-5 | . | TRBV5-4
CASRGQVSYEQYF | TRBJ2-7 | TRBD1 | TRBV25-1
CASSPGPNQPQHF | TRBJ1-5 | . | TRBV9
CASSLGGLSYEQYF | TRBJ2-7 | . | TRBV7-6
CASSELTSGSDYEQYF | TRBJ2-7 | TRBD2 | TRBV13
CASSSGQGRMSEQFF | TRBJ2-1 | TRBD1 | TRBV5-6